Below are 24 T cell receptor beta chains sequenced from a single sample in a study of T cell clones after liver transplantation. Method: immunoSEQ multiplex PCR; TCRdb's copy keeps in-frame clones and lacks some. The sample has about 20,000 clones, roughly 80% seen once. The material was CD8+ T cells from blood, obtained approximately 52 months after liver transplant. These receptors were obtained from a human patient who received a liver transplant. Some T cells here may be from the graft donor.

V gene TRBV4-1 combines with J gene TRBJ1-5; a possible D gene is TRBD1 (5 bases). Trimming removed 4 bases at V and 5 bases at J, with 15 bases between. Germline V gene lookup returns CDR1 MGHRA and CDR2 YSYEKL. This CDR3 comprises 15 residues. The CDR3 bases are TGCGCCAGCAGCCCGGGTGGTAGGGGCTATCAGCCCCAGCATTTT. Residues: CASSPGGRGYQPQHF.

The chain combines TRBV4-1 with TRBJ2-7, with D unclear. CDR3 length: 13 residues. Per germline, CDR1 MGHRA and CDR2 YSYEKL. V was pared by 3 bases and J by 4 bases, with 10 bases between. CDR3 protein: CASSHDRLYEQYF. The CDR3 coding sequence is TGCGCCAGCAGCCACGACCGACTGTACGAGCAGTACTTC.

The chain employs TRBV7-9 and TRBJ2-3, with D maybe TRBD1 (6 bases). The CDR3 is 15 residues long. The germline gives CDR1 SEHNR, CDR2 FQNEAQ (reference sequence). The V gene lost 3 bases and the J gene lost 1 base, with 11 bases spanning the gap. The DNA of the CDR3 is TGTGCCAGCAGCTTGAACAGGGACCGCACAGATACGCAGTATTTT. Protein: CASSLNRDRTDTQYF.

J is TRBJ2-2 and V is TRBV28, with D maybe TRBD1 (6 bases). Trimming stripped 4 bases from V and 4 bases from J, with 13 bases between. The CDR3 has 15 residues. Germline V gives CDR1 MDHEN, CDR2 SYDVKM. The CDR3 nucleotides are TGTGCCAGCAGTTCCATTCTAGGGGGCACCGGGGAGCTGTTTTTT. Translating it yields CASSSILGGTGELFF.

The gene calls are TRBV19 and TRBJ1-2; no reliable D call. Germline CDR1 reads LNHDA; CDR2 reads SQIVND (reference sequence). V lost 1 base to trimming and J lost 4 bases, with 16 bases between them. This CDR3 comprises 16 residues. The DNA for the CDR3 is TGTGCCAGTAGTATAGGCCTGATGACGGTAGGCTATGGCTACACCTTC. This encodes CASSIGLMTVGYGYTF.

The chain employs TRBV10-1 and TRBJ1-2; D call uncertain. The germline V gene has CDR1 WNHNN and CDR2 SYGVQD (reference sequence). The germline V and J ends were trimmed by 0 bases and 7 bases, with 9 bases remaining between them. The CDR3 extends over 13 amino acids. CDR3 sequence reads: CASSESKAGGYTF. In DNA, the CDR3 is TGCGCCAGCAGTGAGTCAAAGGCGGGTGGCTACACCTTC.

This chain connects TRBV7-3 to TRBJ2-3; 7 positions match TRBD2. CDR1 is SGHTA and CDR2 is FQGTGA in the germline V gene. The V and J ends lost 5 bases and 0 bases, in that order; junction bases with no gene match: 8. CDR3 length: 16 residues. CDR3: CASSIGLVSSTDTQYF. The CDR3 DNA reads as TGTGCCAGCAGCATCGGACTAGTCTCTAGCACAGATACGCAGTATTTT.

This clone was detected only once. The V call is TRBV5-1, the J call TRBJ2-5; D may be TRBD1 (6 bases). The J call may not be correct, given that the DNA end is closer to TRBJ2-7. Germline CDR1 is SGHRS and CDR2 is YFSETQ. The CDR3 is 14 amino acids. The CDR3 bases are TGCGCCAGCAGCTCATTTGACAGGACCGGCGAGCAGTACTTC. It codes for CASSSFDRTGEQYF.

The V and J genes are TRBV5-6 and TRBJ2-1; a weak D match, TRBD1 (6 bases). This CDR3 is 13 amino acids long. Germline CDR1 SGHDT, CDR2 YYEEEE. V lost 7 bases and J lost 11, with 19 bases in between. In nucleotides, the CDR3 is TGTGCCAGCTCGGACCGGGGCAGGGGTAAGCAGTTCTTC. Amino acid sequence: CASSDRGRGKQFF.

This rearrangement joins TRBV5-6 to TRBJ2-7, with 8 bases lining up with TRBD1. J gave up 7 bases and V 3 bases, and 12 bases lay outside the gene matches. Germline V CDR1 and CDR2: SGHDT, YYEEEE. The CDR3 totals 15 residues. The CDR3 nucleotides are TGTGCCAGCAGCTCCCCGGGACAGGCGTTTTATGAGCAGTACTTC. Translated: CASSSPGQAFYEQYF. Filled out from reference TRBV5-6 and TRBJ2-7, the complete variable domain reads DAGVTQSPTHLIKTRGQQVTLRCSPKSGHDTVSWYQQALGQGPQFIFQYYEEEERQRGNFPDRFSGHQFPNYSSELNVNALLLGDSALYLCASSSPGQAFYEQYFGPGTRLTVT.

The chain recombines TRBV6-5 with TRBJ2-1; the match to TRBD1 covers 9 bases. Unmatched junction bases numbered 0, after V lost 0 bases and J lost 6 bases. CDR1 is MNHEY, CDR2 SVGAGI, per germline. The CDR3 totals 14 residues. The CDR3 reads CASSYSTGGNEQFF. The CDR3 nucleotides read TGTGCCAGCAGTTACTCGACAGGGGGCAATGAGCAGTTCTTC.

The rearrangement links TRBV6-5 to TRBJ1-2, with D tentatively TRBD1 (5 bases). Germline CDR1 and CDR2: MNHEY and SVGAGI. The CDR3 sequence is 16 residues long. The V and J ends lost 2 bases and 2 bases respectively, with 15 bases between them. The CDR3 bases are TGTGCCAGCAGTTACAGAGGTCCGGGACGGAACTATGGCTACACCTTC. It codes for CASSYRGPGRNYGYTF.

This clone was seen more than once but under ten times. The chain carries TRBV6-5 and TRBJ1-5; D gene unclear. This CDR3 spans 13 amino acids. Trimming took 6 bases from V and 0 from J, leaving 6 bases between them. Germline CDR1 is MNHEY and CDR2 is SVGAGI. This chain's CDR3 is CASRVNSNQPQHF. For the CDR3, the DNA is TGTGCCAGCAGAGTTAATAGCAATCAGCCCCAGCATTTT.

The chain joins TRBV7-9 to TRBJ2-2; no firm D call. V shed 8 bases and J shed 7 bases, with 20 bases lying between them. This CDR3 has 15 amino acids. The germline CDR1 and CDR2 sequences are SEHNR and FQNEAQ (reference sequence). The CDR3 reads CASGPPGPYGGELFF. The CDR3 coding sequence is TGTGCCAGCGGCCCACCTGGCCCGTATGGCGGGGAGCTGTTTTTT.

In its sample, this clone was seen a few times. The rearrangement joins TRBV6-5 to TRBJ1-1; 9 bases are a match to TRBD1. Germline V gives CDR1 MNHEY, CDR2 SVGAGI. V shed 2 bases, J shed 8 bases, and the junction held 3 bases outside the gene matches. This CDR3 spans 13 amino acids. The CDR3 bases are TGTGCCAGCAGTTACCCCGGACAGGGGGAAGCTTTCTTT. Amino acid sequence: CASSYPGQGEAFF.

The chain uses TRBV29-1 and TRBJ2-3; TRBD1 matches at 8 bases. Unmatched junction bases numbered 7, after V lost 4 bases and J lost 4 bases. This CDR3 comprises 14 residues. CDR1 is SQVTM, CDR2 ANQGSEA, per germline. The CDR3 reads CSVGPGGASDTQYF. The CDR3 bases are TGCAGCGTTGGACCAGGGGGCGCCTCAGATACGCAGTATTTT.

The chain carries TRBV29-1 and TRBJ1-5, with a tentative D call TRBD1 (5 bases). The germline V gene encodes CDR1 SQVTM and CDR2 ANQGSEA. This CDR3 is built from 13 residues. Trimming left V 6 bases short and J 4 bases short, with 13 bases between. Written as DNA, the CDR3 is TGCAGCGTCCGAATGGGGGGGAATCAGCCCCAGCATTTT. This codes for CSVRMGGNQPQHF.

The chain recombines TRBV28 with TRBJ1-4; possibly TRBD1 for D (5 bases). The V end was cut by 4 bases, the J end by 12 bases, with 12 bases between. This CDR3 spans 12 amino acids. Germline values: CDR1 MDHEN, CDR2 SYDVKM. In DNA form, the CDR3 reads TGTGCCAGCAGTTCCGACCCGGGGGAACTGTTTTTT. This sequence encodes CASSSDPGELFF.

The chain joins TRBV20-1 to TRBJ1-5; maybe TRBD1 (6 bases). The germline CDR1 and CDR2 sequences are DFQATT and SNEGSKA (reference sequence). Deletions cut 7 bases from V and 9 bases from J, with 13 bases between. This CDR3 is built from 11 residues. The CDR3 DNA sequence: TGCAGTGTTGGGGGCTTGCGGCCCCAGCATTTT. The encoded protein is CSVGGLRPQHF.

The chain carries TRBV19 and TRBJ1-5; the D gene is possibly TRBD1 (6 bases). CDR1 and CDR2 from the germline V gene are LNHDA and SQIVND (reference sequence). Between the trimmed V and J ends, which lost 7 bases and 0 bases, there was a span of 13 bases. The CDR3 extends over 15 amino acids. CDR3 sequence: CASTPDRYSNQPQHF. CDR3 DNA sequence: TGTGCCAGTACCCCTGACAGGTATAGCAATCAGCCCCAGCATTTT. Full variable domain (remainder filled in from reference TRBV19 and TRBJ1-5): DGGITQSPKYLFRKEGQNVTLSCEQNLNHDAMYWYRQDPGQGLRLIYYSQIVNDFQKGDIAEGYSVSREKKESFPLTVTSAQKNPTAFYLCASTPDRYSNQPQHFGDGTRLSIL.

The V call is TRBV6-4, the J call TRBJ1-2, with D tentatively TRBD1 (6 bases). CDR1 is MRHNA and CDR2 is SNTAGT in the germline V gene. Trimming shortened V by 0 bases and J by 4 bases, and 9 bases separated the two germline ends. This CDR3 is built from 14 residues. Here the CDR3 DNA reads TGTGCCAGCAGTGACTCCGGACAGAGCTATGGCTACACCTTC. This gives the protein CASSDSGQSYGYTF.

The V and J genes are TRBV30 and TRBJ2-2; the match to TRBD1 covers 8 bases. Trimming took 4 bases from V and 7 from J; bases not matched to a gene: 11. CDR3 length equals 15 residues. The germline gives CDR1 GTSNPN, CDR2 SVGIG (reference sequence). The CDR3 here is CAWTGGAGLGGELFF. Written as DNA, the CDR3 is TGTGCCTGGACAGGGGGCGCTGGGTTGGGCGGGGAGCTGTTTTTT.

The chain is built from TRBV6-6 and TRBJ2-2; D may be TRBD1 or TRBD2 (5 bases each). The CDR3 runs 16 residues. Germline CDR1 MNHNY, CDR2 SVGAGI (reference sequence). Trimming left V 6 bases short and J 0 bases short, with 14 bases between. Here the CDR3 DNA reads TGTGCCAGCAGGCCCCGGGACCCGGCGAACACCGGGGAGCTGTTTTTT. It codes for CASRPRDPANTGELFF.

The chain couples TRBV9 to TRBJ2-2, with TRBD1 matching 10 bases. This CDR3 is built from 17 residues. The germline V gene encodes CDR1 SGDLS and CDR2 YYNGEE. The V gene end was trimmed by 2 bases and the J gene end by 1 base; junction bases not matched to a gene: 5. CDR3 bases: TGTGCCAGCAGCGTGGCCGGGACAGGGGTGAACACCGGGGAGCTGTTTTTT. It codes for CASSVAGTGVNTGELFF.